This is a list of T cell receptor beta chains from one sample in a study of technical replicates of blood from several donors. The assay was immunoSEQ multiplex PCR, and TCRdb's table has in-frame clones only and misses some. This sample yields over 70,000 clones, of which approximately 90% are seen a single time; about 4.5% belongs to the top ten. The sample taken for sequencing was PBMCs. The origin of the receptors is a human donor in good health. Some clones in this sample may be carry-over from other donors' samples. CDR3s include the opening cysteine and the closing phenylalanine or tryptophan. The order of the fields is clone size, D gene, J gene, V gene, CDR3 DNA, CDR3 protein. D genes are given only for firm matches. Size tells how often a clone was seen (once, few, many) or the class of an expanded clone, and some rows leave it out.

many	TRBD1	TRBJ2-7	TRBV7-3	TGTGCCAGCAGCCCCTCAGGACAGGGGGTATTGTACGAGCAGTACTTC	CASSPSGQGVLYEQYF
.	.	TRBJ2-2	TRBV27	TGTGCCAGCAGTTCCCTGACAGGATACACCGGGGAGCTGTTTTTT	CASSSLTGYTGELFF
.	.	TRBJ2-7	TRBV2	TGTGCCTGCAAAAGCCAGGGCAGGTACGAGCAGTACTTC	CACKSQGRYEQYF
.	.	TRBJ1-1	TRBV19	TGTGCCAGTAGTATAAGGCAGGGGAACACTGAAGCTTTCTTT	CASSIRQGNTEAFF
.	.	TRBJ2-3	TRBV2	TGTGCCGGAAAGGGCAGGGGTTCAGATACGCAGTATTTT	CAGKGRGSDTQYF
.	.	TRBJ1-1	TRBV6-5	TGTGCCAGCAGACCTCCGGCGGGGGGGGCAACTGAAGCTTTCTTT	CASRPPAGGATEAFF
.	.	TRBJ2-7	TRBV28	TGTGCCAGCGCGAGGGGGTTCCCTTTAAGCTCCTACGAGCAGTACTTC	CASARGFPLSSYEQYF
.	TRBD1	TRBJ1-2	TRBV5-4	TGTGCCAGCAGGCCTCCCGGGACAGAGGTTTTTGGCTACACCTTC	CASRPPGTEVFGYTF
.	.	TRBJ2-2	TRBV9	TGTGCCAGCAGCACTAGCTGGTTTATCACCGGGGAGCTGTTTTTT	CASSTSWFITGELFF
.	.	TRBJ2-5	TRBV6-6	TGTGCCAGCAGTTACTTAAAGACCCAGTACTTC	CASSYLKTQYF
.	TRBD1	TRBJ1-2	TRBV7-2	TGTGCCAGCAGCGCGGACAGGGGCTCCTATGGCTACACCTTC	CASSADRGSYGYTF
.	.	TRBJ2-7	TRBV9	TGTGCCAGCAGCGTAGATGTGTGGCAGAAGCAGTACTTC	CASSVDVWQKQYF
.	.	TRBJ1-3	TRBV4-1	TGCGCCAGCAGAGCGGGGGGACCTAGCTCTGGAAACACCATATATTTT	CASRAGGPSSGNTIYF
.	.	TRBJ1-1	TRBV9	TGTGCCAGCAGCGTAGGGGTCAGGGGCCGTTCTTTCTTT	CASSVGVRGRSFF
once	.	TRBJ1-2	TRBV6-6	TGTGCCAGCAGCCCTCCGTCCACGGTCTATGGCTACACCTTC	CASSPPSTVYGYTF
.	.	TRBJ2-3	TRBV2	TGTGCCAGCAGTGAAGCAACGGCAGATACGCAGTATTTT	CASSEATADTQYF
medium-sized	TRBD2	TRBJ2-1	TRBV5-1	TGCGCCAGCAGCTTTAGCGGGGCATACAATGAGCAGTTCTTC	CASSFSGAYNEQFF
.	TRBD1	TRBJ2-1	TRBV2	TGTGCCAGCAGTGAAATTGTTCGACAGGGAGAGGACAATGAGCAGTTCTTC	CASSEIVRQGEDNEQFF
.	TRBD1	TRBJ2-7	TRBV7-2	TGTGCCAGCAGCCCCACCCGGGACAGGGGACGGTACGAGCAGTACTTC	CASSPTRDRGRYEQYF
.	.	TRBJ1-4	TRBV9	TGTGCCAGCAGCGTAGACGGTGGGGCCCAAACTAATGAAAAACTGTTTTTT	CASSVDGGAQTNEKLFF
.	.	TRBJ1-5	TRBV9	TGTGCCAGCAGCGGATCGGACAGCCCCCAGCCCCAGCATTTT	CASSGSDSPQPQHF
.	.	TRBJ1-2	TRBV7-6	TGTGCCAGCAGCCCCGCTCAGGGTGGCTATGGCTACACCTTC	CASSPAQGGYGYTF
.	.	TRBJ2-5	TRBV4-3	TGCGCCAGCAGCCAGGACCGGGACTTTCAAGAGACCCAGTACTTC	CASSQDRDFQETQYF
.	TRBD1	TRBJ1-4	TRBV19	TGTGCCAGTAGTATAGACAGGGGGCGAGCTGCCAATGAAAAACTGTTTTTT	CASSIDRGRAANEKLFF
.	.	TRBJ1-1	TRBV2	TGTGCCAGCAGTACCGGGACAACGAACACTGAAGCTTTCTTT	CASSTGTTNTEAFF
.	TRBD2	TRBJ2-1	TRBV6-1	TGTGCCAGCAGTGAATATGCTTCTAGCGGGGGGCTTCCCAGGGGTGAGCAGTTCTTC	CASSEYASSGGLPRGEQFF